A selection of T cell receptor beta chains follows, all from one sample in a study of blood T cells in healthy people across ages. TCRdb re-called the 5' RACE reads through MiXCR, storing one row per CDR3 protein. The table lists around 500,000 distinct CDR3 sequences, 40% to 55% of them singletons, with under 30% in the top ten. Sequences were obtained from blood. The source is a man older than 75 in good health. CDR3s include the opening cysteine and the closing phenylalanine or tryptophan. Each record gives: CDR3 length, V gene, clone size, D gene, J gene, CDR3 DNA, CDR3 protein. D genes are given only for firm matches. Clone size is given for some rows only: seen once, a few or many times, or a class if the clone is expanded.

12,TRBV20-1,once,.,TRBJ2-5,TGCAGTGCTAGGCGGGACGGGGGGACCCAGTACTTC,CSARRDGGTQYF
14,TRBV20-1,.,.,TRBJ1-2,TGCAGTGCTAGACCGGCAGGGTTGGACTATGGCTACACCTTC,CSARPAGLDYGYTF
13,TRBV29-1,.,.,TRBJ1-1,TGCAGCGTTGACGAGGGGCCTAGCACTGAAGCTTTCTTT,CSVDEGPSTEAFF
12,TRBV7-2,few,.,TRBJ2-3,TGTGCCAGCAGCTTACAACGGGATACGCAGTATTTT,CASSLQRDTQYF
15,TRBV4-3,.,TRBD1,TRBJ1-2,TGCGCCAGCAGCCAAGCCGGGACAGGGGGCTTTGGCTACACCTTC,CASSQAGTGGFGYTF
17,TRBV5-1,.,TRBD2,TRBJ2-2,TGCGCCAGCAGTCGGACTAGCGGGGGGGCTGGAACCGGGGAGCTGTTTTTT,CASSRTSGGAGTGELFF
15,TRBV12-3/TRBV12-4,.,TRBD1,TRBJ2-5,TGTGCCAGCAGTTTCGGGACAGGGGGCATGGAGACCCAGTACTTC,CASSFGTGGMETQYF
20,TRBV7-9,.,.,TRBJ2-3,TGTGCCAGCAGCTTAGGGGTCACCACCTACGAACACCCTAGCACAGATACGCAGTATTTT,CASSLGVTTYEHPSTDTQYF
14,TRBV12-3/TRBV12-4,few,.,TRBJ2-1,TGTGCCAGCAGTTTAAGTGGGGAAATCTTTAAGCAGTTCTTC,CASSLSGEIFKQFF
13,TRBV11-2,.,.,TRBJ1-2,TGTGCCAGCAGCTTAGGGGGGCCATATGGCTACACCTTC,CASSLGGPYGYTF
14,TRBV29-1,.,TRBD2,TRBJ2-7,TGCAGCGTGGGCCCGATTGGGGGGGGTTACGAGCAGTACTTC,CSVGPIGGGYEQYF
14,TRBV7-2,few,.,TRBJ2-7,TGTGCCAGCAGCTTACAGGAACGCGTCTACGAGCAGTACTTC,CASSLQERVYEQYF
15,TRBV29-1,.,TRBD2,TRBJ2-1,TGCAGCGTTGAAGGAACTAGCGGGCCCGACAATAAGCAGTTCTTC,CSVEGTSGPDNKQFF
15,TRBV3-1,.,.,TRBJ1-6,TGTGCCAGCAGCCAAGTGGCAGGACAAGGTTCACCCCCCCACTTT,CASSQVAGQGSPPHF
18,TRBV5-1,.,.,TRBJ1-6,TGCGCCAGCAGCTTGGGCCGAAGTCGAGGACGGAATGATTCACCCCTCCACTTT,CASSLGRSRGRNDSPLHF
12,TRBV28,few,.,TRBJ2-3,TGTGCCAGCAGTTTATCCGGTGTTTCGCAGTATTTT,CASSLSGVSQYF
14,TRBV7-9,.,TRBD1,TRBJ1-6,TGTGCCAGCAGCTTGGGACAGGCGGAATCACCCCTCCACTTT,CASSLGQAESPLHF
14,TRBV10-3,.,.,TRBJ1-1,TGTGCCATCAGGGTGACAGGCGAGAACACTGAAGCTTTCTTT,CAIRVTGENTEAFF
13,TRBV12-3/TRBV12-4,.,.,TRBJ2-1,TGTGCCAGCGGGTGGGAGGCCTACAATGAGCAGTTCTTC,CASGWEAYNEQFF
16,TRBV7-2,many,.,TRBJ2-4,TGTGCCAGCAGCCATGACTCGCCTAGGGCCAAAAACATTCAGTACTTC,CASSHDSPRAKNIQYF
15,TRBV5-1,few,TRBD2,TRBJ2-7,TGCGCCAGCAGCTTGCCCGGGACTAAAAACTACGAGCAGTACTTC,CASSLPGTKNYEQYF
14,TRBV29-1,few,.,TRBJ2-1,TGCAGCGTTGTCAGGGGGGCGAATTACAATGAGCAGTTCTTC,CSVVRGANYNEQFF
16,TRBV7-2,.,.,TRBJ2-5,TGTGCCAGCAGCCTACCGGCGGGGGCTTGGCAAGAGACCCAGTACTTC,CASSLPAGAWQETQYF